This TCR beta chain is drawn from a study of long-term antiretroviral therapy in people with HIV (dated by TCRdb to 2022 to 2024). For context, the study as a whole: Collection of the earliest samples took place about a decade ahead of the 2015 WHO recommendation for immediate ART, at a time when ART was typically delayed until CD4 counts fell. A retrospective serial study tested whether ART initiation and durable HIV suppression were associated with changes in peripheral blood TRB repertoire composition and diversity. From some 30 adults with confirmed HIV infection, the cohort provided 192 cryopreserved PBMC samples, gathered serially across a mean of around 6 years (range 1-12). Of the roughly 32 participants with HIV, some 12 were female. No cross-contamination during QIAcube processing was seen in test extractions of a monoclonal T-cell line run alongside roughly 35 polyclonal samples. Study-wide findings and limitations: Inferences about post-ART repertoire changes were limited because no data were available on ART adherence, viral resistance or therapy changes. A significant increase in TRB diversity was found to be associated with ART initiation, although TRB diversity was observed to remain significantly below that of transplant donor controls even after long-term ART. The samples span the years 2004 to 2017, and the ART regimens used at that time may not be as effective as current regimens. Because cell numbers in pre-ART samples were limited, unsorted PBMC were profiled instead of sorted CD4+ and CD8+ T cells. Expanded TRB clones identified before ART initiation dominated the repertoire across all time points, though the dominance fluctuated and decreased in many PLHIV after ART. Since PBMC availability was limited, sequencing covered only the TCR beta chain, with no alpha chain pairing. CDR3 length ranges in HIV repertoires were narrower than in controls, and network structure suggested an antigen-experienced repertoire with only a slight naive shift after ART.

The immunoSEQ hsTCRB v3.0 assay was used at survey level resolution for TRB variable region sequencing. TRB sequencing targeted a depth of roughly 40,000-55,000 T-cell genomes per sample. TRB libraries were pooled and sequenced on an Illumina MiSeq using a v3 150-cycle kit. Turning to the authors' computational methods: Repertoire analysis was run in R within a reproducible Nextflow workflow that covered QC, data transformation and analysis. LymphoSeq2, an R package for exploring AIRR-Seq data, was used to implement custom analyses. Four samples yielding fewer than 5000 total TRB sequences were excluded, leaving 188 analyzed HIV repertoires. Of the roughly 190 retained HIV repertoires, about 59 were collected before and 120 to 130 after ART initiation. Repertoires were downsampled to 5000 TRB nucleotide sequences, with summary statistics averaged over 100 downsampling iterations. Only TRB sequences with CDR3 regions of at least seven amino acids were retained for analysis. A Shannon entropy-derived clonality score and the Gini coefficient were used to measure diversity. In the repertoire networks, any two of the top 5000 CDR3 amino acid sequences were linked whenever the two sequences differed by an edit distance of one. Antigen specificity groups and MHC restriction were predicted for TRB CDR3 amino acid sequences with GLIPH2. To flag known CMV, EBV, HIV or tissue antigen associations, CDR3 amino acid sequences were matched against VDJdb and McPAS-TCR. Pre-ART, post-ART and control groups were compared with Wilcoxon signed-rank tests and Holm-Bonferroni correction. The immuneACCESS repertoire file appears here via TCRdb, limited to in-frame rearrangements. These files lack a portion of the clones; in checked studies, under half of the deficit traces to unresolved V genes, and the cause of the others is not known. The D gene and trimming were derived from the DNA, and the V and J assignments and clone size from that table. Recorded for this sample are around 3,400 clones; roughly 88% of them occurred a single time. The ten top clones hold about 4.5% of the sample.

Participants were included only if at least one PBMC sample before ART initiation and at least two post-ART samples were available. Treatment was received in the United States of America by all participants with HIV. Before DNA extraction, cryopreserved samples of about 1-10 million PBMC were thawed and washed. At the time of the earliest PBMC sample for each participant with HIV, ages ranged from about 23 to 60 years. PBMC samples were contributed by each participant from 1-4 timepoints before ART initiation and 2-8 timepoints after ART initiation, with a median of 7 samples. For every participant, serial HIV viral load, CD4+ T-cell count, ART history and demographic data were obtained. A Qiagen kit on a QIAcube was used to extract genomic DNA from unsorted PBMC, with samples processed in batches of 12. A remark on this clone: The antigen it binds to is not known. Nothing much larger sits one base from this clone, and base qualities are not available.

Sequenced here: unsorted PBMCs, sampled 0.3 years after starting antiretroviral therapy. The receptor comes from a woman between 45 and 65 years old with HIV.

The DNA sequence is TGTGCCAGCAGGATTAACAGGGGGCATGGCTACACCTTC. This encodes CASRINRGHGYTF. The chain was built from TRBV6-5 and TRBJ1-2; TRBD1 lines up with 9 middle nucleotides. CDR1 and CDR2 (MNHEY, SVGAGI) derive from the germline V gene. For this chain, trimming is 6 bases at the V end and 6 bases at the J end, and the number of junction bases without a gene match is 5. The CDR3 measures 13 amino acids from cysteine to phenylalanine. Only CDR3 DNA is held: 39 bases, read in frame from base 1.